This T cell receptor (beta chain) was obtained from a study of CD8 T cells in ankylosing spondylitis. Notes on the study in general: What appeared characteristic of ankylosing spondylitis blood was a TCR beta motif of eight highly homologous variants. Disease-linked clones, CD8+, were relatively rare in peripheral blood. Earlier literature documents some of the motif variants in reactive arthritis synovial fluid and blood.

On this clonotype itself: Its specificity is unknown.

The CDR3 has 15 amino acids. Trimming removed 4 bases at V and 0 bases at J, with 14 bases between. Looked up from germline, CDR1 is DFQATT and CDR2 is SNEGSKA (reference sequence). Libraries for TCR beta were made by quantitative 5'-RACE with molecular barcodes. TCRdb processed the 5' RACE reads anew with MiXCR; each CDR3 protein has one entry. The repertoire consists of a few hundred thousand distinct CDR3 sequences, with 7% to 8% occurring once and the leading ten covering 13% to 15%. The chain joins TRBV20-1 to TRBJ2-3, with a possible D match to TRBD2 (6 bases). The sequence came from a male donor with ankylosing spondylitis. The material sequenced was blood, either unsorted or a sorted T cell fraction (not recorded which). Here the CDR3 reads CSATGLIKSTDTQYF. The CDR3 region has the DNA TGCAGTGCTACGGGACTGATAAAGAGCACAGATACGCAGTATTTT.